The 27 T cell receptor beta chains in this list originate from one sample, sequenced in a study of T cell responses to AZD1222 COVID-19 vaccine. Measured with immunoSEQ multiplex PCR; TCRdb has only the in-frame clones, and not every one. The repertoire holds 100,000 to 120,000 clones, 89% seen once, with 44% in the top ten. Sample: peripheral blood, taken 28 days after the second AZD1222 dose. All receptors come from an adult who received the AZD1222 COVID-19 vaccine.

The chain combines TRBV7-6 with TRBJ2-2; D remains ambiguous. Trimming pared 6 bases from V and 1 base from J, leaving 9 bases between. CDR3 size: 14 residues. The V gene's germline CDR1 is SGHVS and CDR2 FNYEAQ. CDR3 region: CASRGQVNTGELFF. The CDR3 DNA reads as TGTGCCAGCAGAGGGCAGGTGAACACCGGGGAGCTGTTTTTT.

The rearrangement uses TRBV4-2 and TRBJ1-5; no clear D gene. V shed 1 base and J shed 1 base, with 11 bases lying between them. CDR1 and CDR2 from the germline V gene are LGHNA and YNFKEQ. The CDR3 spans 16 residues. The CDR3 loop is CASSQAVAGSNQPQHF. The CDR3 DNA reads TGTGCCAGCAGCCAAGCCGTGGCAGGCAGCAATCAGCCCCAGCATTTT.

This chain connects TRBV11-2 to TRBJ1-2; possibly TRBD1 for D (5 bases). From germline, CDR1 is SGHAT and CDR2 FQNNGV. There are 15 residues in the CDR3. The V gene lost 4 bases and the J gene lost 5 bases, with 17 bases spanning the gap. The CDR3 here is CASSSSQGLTYGYTF. Written as DNA, the CDR3 is TGTGCCAGCAGCTCAAGCCAGGGACTGACTTATGGCTACACCTTC.

This clone was seen only once. The V call is TRBV29-1, the J call TRBJ2-2, with D tentatively TRBD2 (6 bases). The CDR3 runs to 13 residues. Trimming took off 6 bases at V and 4 bases at J, with 12 bases between the two ends. The germline CDR1 and CDR2 sequences are SQVTM and ANQGSEA. The CDR3 is CSVGGMGTGELFF. Written as DNA, the CDR3 is TGCAGCGTCGGGGGTATGGGCACCGGGGAGCTGTTTTTT.

The J gene is TRBJ2-1, the V gene TRBV28; either TRBD1 or TRBD2 may fit D (7 bases each). This CDR3 comprises 13 residues. V gave up 7 bases and J gave up 15 bases, with 22 bases separating them. In germline, CDR1 is MDHEN, CDR2 SYDVKM. CDR3 loop: CASTRTRGGKWFF. The CDR3 DNA is TGTGCCAGCACCCGCACCAGGGGGGGGAAATGGTTCTTC.

This clone was seen a few times. The chain joins TRBV12-5 to TRBJ1-6; no clear D. Germline CDR1 is LGHNT and CDR2 is FRNRAP. Deletions cut 5 bases from V and 14 bases from J, with 22 bases between. This CDR3 is 15 amino acids long. The CDR3 sequence: CASGPRRRPRGSLHF. The CDR3, as DNA: TGTGCTAGTGGTCCTCGTCGGAGGCCCAGAGGGTCCCTCCACTTT.

The chain employs TRBV4-1 and TRBJ2-1, with D maybe TRBD2 (6 bases). The CDR3 consists of 15 residues. V gave up 0 bases and J gave up 4 bases, with 10 bases separating them. Germline CDR1 MGHRA, CDR2 YSYEKL. CDR3 residues: CASSQDRTTYNEQFF. The CDR3 nucleotides are TGCGCCAGCAGCCAAGATCGGACTACATACAATGAGCAGTTCTTC.

J is TRBJ2-1 and V is TRBV5-6; D gene unclear. Trimming cost V 2 bases and J 0 bases, with 9 bases left between them. From germline, CDR1 is SGHDT and CDR2 YYEEEE. CDR3 length: 15 residues. CDR3 nucleotide sequence: TGTGCCAGCAGCTTTCCTTCTAGCTCCTACAATGAGCAGTTCTTC. This sequence encodes CASSFPSSSYNEQFF.

The J gene is TRBJ2-3, the V gene TRBV7-2; D unclear. The CDR3 runs to 14 residues. Per germline, CDR1 SGHTA and CDR2 FQGNSA. The V and J ends lost 1 base and 0 bases respectively, with 5 bases between them. As DNA, the CDR3 is TGTGCCAGCAGCTTAGGGCAGAGCACAGATACGCAGTATTTT. Its translation is CASSLGQSTDTQYF.

The sample holds one count of this clone. This rearrangement joins TRBV10-1 to TRBJ2-7; 9 bases match TRBD2. V trimming: 2 bases; J trimming: 2 bases; junction bases outside the gene matches: 4. The CDR3 contains 15 residues. From germline, CDR1 is WNHNN and CDR2 SYGVQD (reference sequence). The CDR3 sequence is CASSEEAGGPYEQYF. In DNA, the CDR3 is TGCGCCAGCAGTGAGGAGGCGGGAGGGCCCTACGAGCAGTACTTC.

This clone was observed once. This sequence joins TRBV30 and TRBJ2-7, with 7 bases identical to TRBD2. The trim removed 2 bases at V and 0 bases at J, leaving 4 bases unmatched. The CDR3 has 14 amino acids. Germline CDR1 is GTSNPN and CDR2 is SVGIG (reference sequence). The CDR3 DNA reads TGTGCCTGGAGTTGGCGGGGGATCTCCTACGAGCAGTACTTC. The encoded protein is CAWSWRGISYEQYF.

To note about this clone: Additional DNA sequences in this sample encode the identical CDR3. The V and J genes are TRBV18 and TRBJ1-1; 7 nucleotides line up with TRBD1. This CDR3 comprises 14 residues. The J segment lost 0 bases and the V segment lost 5 bases, leaving 3 bases of the junction unmatched. CDR1 and CDR2 (germline): KGHSH, LQKENI. CDR3 region: CASSLDRMNTEAFF. The CDR3 nucleotides read TGTGCCAGCTCATTGGACAGGATGAACACTGAAGCTTTCTTT.

The CDR3 is CASSNGGNSYEQYF. The CDR3 DNA reads as TGTGCCAGTAGTAACGGGGGAAACTCCTACGAGCAGTACTTC. The rearrangement joins TRBV19 to TRBJ2-7; TRBD2 is a possible D gene (6 bases). CDR1 and CDR2 (germline): LNHDA, SQIVND (reference sequence). The CDR3 spans 14 residues. Trimming left V 4 bases short and J 0 bases short, with 10 bases between.

The sample holds a few counts of this clone. The rearrangement joins TRBV4-2 to TRBJ1-5; D uncertain. The CDR3 totals 15 residues. With 2 bases removed from V and 9 bases from J, the gap between germline ends came to 17 bases. Per the germline V gene, CDR1 is LGHNA and CDR2 is YNFKEQ. Here the CDR3 DNA reads TGTGCCAGCAGCCAACCTGAGGCGGGGTTCCGGCCCCAGCATTTT. Translating it yields CASSQPEAGFRPQHF.

The rearrangement links TRBV28 to TRBJ2-1; 10 bases align to TRBD1. Looked up from germline, CDR1 is MDHEN and CDR2 is SYDVKM. Unmatched junction bases numbered 4, after V lost 3 bases and J lost 5 bases. This CDR3 comprises 15 residues. The CDR3 region has the DNA TGTGCCAGCAGTTTCGGGACAGGGGCCAACAATGAGCAGTTCTTC. This sequence encodes CASSFGTGANNEQFF.

V gene TRBV7-9 combines with J gene TRBJ2-5; 11 positions match TRBD2. Germline CDR1 SEHNR, CDR2 FQNEAQ (reference sequence). V shed 5 bases, J shed 5 bases, and the junction held 7 bases outside the gene matches. The CDR3 length is 15 residues. CDR3 bases: TGTGCCAGCAGCAGGACTAGCGGGTTCGGGGAGACCCAGTACTTC. Its translation is CASSRTSGFGETQYF.

The V gene is TRBV19, the J gene TRBJ2-3, with D uncertain. Per germline, CDR1 LNHDA and CDR2 SQIVND (reference sequence). The CDR3 loop spans 12 amino acids. The V gene lost 4 bases and the J gene lost 7 bases, with 9 bases spanning the gap. This chain's CDR3 is CASSTRQNTQYF. CDR3 DNA: TGTGCCAGTAGTACCAGACAAAATACGCAGTATTTT.

This clone came up once. This chain joins TRBV5-8 and TRBJ2-1, with D perhaps being TRBD1 or TRBD2 (5 bases each). CDR3 length equals 16 residues. V shed 1 base and J shed 0 bases, with 11 bases lying between them. Germline V gene sequence: CDR1 SGHTS, CDR2 YDEGEE. The CDR3 DNA sequence: TGTGCCAGCAGCTTGATTTTCGGGACCTCCTACAATGAGCAGTTCTTC. This codes for CASSLIFGTSYNEQFF.

V and J are TRBV7-9 and TRBJ1-1; D is ambiguous. The CDR3 has 16 residues. CDR1 is SEHNR, CDR2 FQNEAQ, per germline (reference sequence). Trimming left V 5 bases short and J 3 bases short, with 19 bases between. The CDR3 nucleotides read TGTGCCAGCAGCCCCTACCTATACCGGAGGGACACTGAAGCTTTCTTT. Protein: CASSPYLYRRDTEAFF.

The chain carries TRBV7-2 and TRBJ2-2, with D uncertain. This CDR3 region has 14 residues. Germline V gene data show CDR1 as SGHTA and CDR2 as FQGNSA. The ends were cut back, 2 bases at V and 1 base at J, with 5 bases in the middle. CDR3 coding DNA: TGTGCCAGCAGCTTAAGCTGGAACACCGGGGAGCTGTTTTTT. It is translated as CASSLSWNTGELFF.

This chain connects TRBV5-1 to TRBJ2-1, with 10 bases aligning to TRBD2. The trim removed 2 bases at V and 4 bases at J, leaving 3 bases unmatched. The CDR3 loop spans 15 amino acids. CDR1 SGHRS and CDR2 YFSETQ come from the germline V gene. The CDR3 nucleotides are TGCGCCAGCAGCTTCACTAGCGGGACATACAATGAGCAGTTCTTC. Its protein product is CASSFTSGTYNEQFF.

The rearrangement joins TRBV11-2 to TRBJ2-7; TRBD2 matches 8 bases. There are 15 residues in the CDR3. Per the germline V gene, CDR1 is SGHAT and CDR2 is FQNNGV. Losses at the gene ends were 2 bases for V and 5 bases for J; bases not matched to a gene: 8. CDR3 in amino acids: CASSLRASGRNEQYF. For the CDR3, the DNA is TGTGCCAGCAGCTTACGAGCCAGCGGGAGAAACGAGCAGTACTTC.

The rearrangement uses TRBV19 and TRBJ1-5; 7 positions agree with TRBD1. V was pared by 7 bases and J by 7 bases, with 10 bases of the junction left unmatched. CDR3 length: 14 residues. Germline values: CDR1 LNHDA, CDR2 SQIVND (reference sequence). The chain's CDR3 is CASTQGGRGQPQHF. The CDR3 DNA reads TGTGCCAGTACCCAGGGGGGGCGCGGGCAGCCCCAGCATTTT.

This clone has a handful of counts. The chain joins TRBV18 to TRBJ1-2; a possible D gene is TRBD1 (6 bases). Between the trimmed V and J ends, which lost 5 bases and 3 bases, there was a span of 10 bases. The CDR3 spans 13 residues. CDR1 is KGHSH, CDR2 LQKENI, per germline. CDR3 DNA sequence: TGTGCCAGCTCAGACAGGCGAGACTATGGCTACACCTTC. Translating it yields CASSDRRDYGYTF.

This sequence joins TRBV12-3 or TRBV12-4 and TRBJ2-2, with D possibly being TRBD2 (6 bases). This CDR3 is built from 13 residues. The V end was cut by 3 bases, the J end by 7 bases, with 9 bases between. The CDR3 sequence: CASSFAEGGELFF. In DNA, the CDR3 is TGTGCCAGCAGTTTTGCGGAGGGCGGGGAGCTGTTTTTT.

The rearrangement uses TRBV27 and TRBJ2-7; 8 positions agree with TRBD2. V trimming: 8 bases; J trimming: 4 bases; junction bases outside the gene matches: 13. Germline CDR1 MNHEY, CDR2 SMNVEV (reference sequence). This CDR3 contains 15 residues. CDR3 DNA sequence: TGTGCCAGCTCCGAACCTCTAGCGGGCTTATACGAGCAGTACTTC. Its protein is CASSEPLAGLYEQYF.

This CDR3 is CASSTAFRRNTIYF. The CDR3 bases are TGTGCCAGCAGCACAGCCTTTCGGAGAAACACCATATATTTT. This chain connects TRBV5-6 to TRBJ1-3; D gene uncertain. Trimming removed 4 bases at V and 5 bases at J, with 13 bases between. Looked up from germline, CDR1 is SGHDT and CDR2 is YYEEEE. The CDR3 is 14 residues long.